The following is a T cell receptor (beta chain) sequence with its context. Antigen: not known. Roughly 0.45 to 1 ug RNA was reverse transcribed with random hexamers. The method of amplification for TCR beta CDR3 was immunoSEQ multiplex PCR, covering 54 Vbeta and 13 Jbeta. TCRdb re-called the immunoSEQ multiplex PCR reads with MiXCR, one entry per CDR3 protein. The table shows some 130,000 distinct CDR3 sequences, with roughly 94% occurring only once. Peripheral blood CD8+ and CD4+ T cells were profiled by TCR beta sequencing. Patients with Susac syndrome fulfilled recently defined diagnostic criteria for definite or probable disease. The data derive from a study of CD8 T cells in Susac syndrome. Study-level findings and limits: In TEMRA cells and active patients, CD8+ clonal expansion in Susac reached its peak.

The sequence was collected from a human donor with Susac syndrome. Specimen: CD8+ T cells from PBMCs.

CDR3 bases: TGTGCCAGCAGCCCTCTTACGGGCAGCAATGAGCAGTTCTTC. Residues: CASSPLTGSNEQFF. This sequence joins TRBV7-3 and TRBJ2-1, with D uncertain. The germline V and J ends were trimmed by 5 bases and 6 bases, with 14 bases remaining between them. The CDR3 loop spans 14 amino acids. CDR1 is SGHTA, CDR2 FQGTGA, per germline.